Shown below are 26 T cell receptor beta chains from a single sample sequenced in a study of T cell responses to AZD1222 COVID-19 vaccine. TCRdb's table, derived via immunoSEQ multiplex PCR, lists solely in-frame clones and lacks some. The sample has around 65,000 clones, approximately 85% seen once. The sample in question was peripheral blood, obtained 28 days after the second AZD1222 dose. The receptor source for this set is an adult who received the AZD1222 COVID-19 vaccine.

The chain couples TRBV7-9 to TRBJ2-7, with D tentatively TRBD1 or TRBD2 (5 bases each). The CDR3 totals 13 residues. The germline V gene has CDR1 SEHNR and CDR2 FQNEAQ (reference sequence). V lost 5 bases and J lost 7, with 15 bases in between. CDR3 nucleotide sequence: TGTGCCAGCAGCCGGGACGGCCCTCCGGAGCAGTACTTC. It specifies CASSRDGPPEQYF.

This clone was observed a single time. The chain employs TRBV5-4 and TRBJ2-3, with 9 bases matching TRBD2. This CDR3 comprises 12 residues. The germline V gene has CDR1 SGHNT and CDR2 YYREEE (reference sequence). The ends lost 4 bases at V and 11 bases at J; junction bases unmatched: 5. CDR3 residues: CASSRLAGVQYF. The DNA of the CDR3 is TGTGCCAGCAGCCGGTTAGCGGGAGTGCAGTATTTT.

The chain employs TRBV28 and TRBJ1-2, with 7 bases that match TRBD1. J gave up 5 bases and V 5 bases, and 11 bases lay outside the gene matches. CDR1 is MDHEN and CDR2 is SYDVKM in the germline V gene. The CDR3 has 15 amino acids. CDR3 protein: CASSPEVQGEYGYTF. CDR3 in DNA: TGTGCCAGCAGTCCAGAAGTGCAGGGGGAGTATGGCTACACCTTC.

The V and J genes are TRBV28 and TRBJ2-5; 12 nucleotides line up with TRBD2. This CDR3 has 14 amino acids. Trimming took 10 bases from V and 2 from J; bases not matched to a gene: 5. CDR1 MDHEN and CDR2 SYDVKM come from the germline V gene. CDR3 region: CAIGGTSGQETQYF. CDR3 DNA: TGTGCCATTGGAGGGACTAGCGGGCAAGAGACCCAGTACTTC.

The V and J genes are TRBV10-3 and TRBJ1-3; maybe TRBD1 (5 bases). Germline CDR1 is ENHRY and CDR2 is SYGVKD. Trimming pared 0 bases from V and 0 bases from J, leaving 9 bases between. The CDR3 is 16 amino acids. The CDR3 reads CAISESRQNSGNTIYF. As DNA, the CDR3 is TGTGCCATCAGTGAGTCCCGACAGAACTCTGGAAACACCATATATTTT.

The chain carries TRBV5-4 and TRBJ2-7, with D hard to call. Trimming removed 5 bases from V and 0 bases from J, with 15 bases in between. This CDR3 is built from 15 residues. Germline CDR1 SGHNT, CDR2 YYREEE (reference sequence). The CDR3 DNA reads TGTGCCAGCAGGAAGGACGGACCTTACTCCTACGAGCAGTACTTC. Translating gives CASRKDGPYSYEQYF.

This chain uses TRBV27 with TRBJ2-1; 9 bases are shared with TRBD2. Trimming removed 5 bases from V and 2 bases from J; junction bases left unmatched: 4. CDR1 and CDR2 from the germline V gene are MNHEY and SMNVEV (reference sequence). This CDR3 spans 15 amino acids. The CDR3 spells CASSQTSGAYNEQFF. CDR3 nucleotides: TGTGCCAGCAGTCAGACTAGCGGAGCCTACAATGAGCAGTTCTTC.

The chain couples TRBV20-1 to TRBJ2-7, with unresolved D. Trimming pared 5 bases from V and 4 bases from J, leaving 9 bases between. This CDR3 comprises 11 residues. Germline V gene lookup returns CDR1 DFQATT and CDR2 SNEGSKA (reference sequence). CDR3 loop: CSASRVYEQYF. The CDR3 coding sequence is TGCAGTGCTTCCCGCGTGTACGAGCAGTACTTC.

The rearrangement links TRBV15 to TRBJ2-7, with D tentatively TRBD1 or TRBD2 (5 bases each). Trimming took off 0 bases at V and 6 bases at J, with 24 bases between the two ends. The CDR3 spans 18 residues. Germline V gene sequence: CDR1 LNHNV, CDR2 YYDKDF (reference sequence). CDR3 residues: CATSRDYSGGKGSGEQYF. The CDR3 DNA reads as TGTGCCACCAGCAGAGATTATAGTGGGGGAAAGGGATCGGGCGAGCAGTACTTC.

The CDR3 is CASSPQQGVTQYF. The DNA for the CDR3 is TGTGCCAGCAGCCCCCAGCAGGGCGTGACGCAGTATTTT. The genes are TRBV6-5 and TRBJ2-3; perhaps TRBD1 as D (5 bases). Trimming removed 6 bases from V and 9 bases from J, with 16 bases in between. This CDR3 has 13 residues. The germline CDR1 and CDR2 sequences are MNHEY and SVGAGI.

This chain uses TRBV29-1 with TRBJ2-3; no definite D call. V lost 8 bases, J lost 8 bases, and 14 bases lay in between. The germline gives CDR1 SQVTM, CDR2 ANQGSEA. The CDR3 loop spans 11 amino acids. CDR3 DNA: TGCAGCTCCCGACTCATGGGTACGCAGTATTTT. Its translation: CSSRLMGTQYF.

V usage is TRBV18 and J usage is TRBJ2-5; TRBD1 is a possible D gene (7 bases). V lost 0 bases, J lost 7 bases, and 15 bases lay in between. The CDR3 extends over 15 amino acids. Germline V CDR1 and CDR2: KGHSH, LQKENI. This chain's CDR3 is CASSPPGPQGGTQYF. CDR3 nucleotide sequence: TGTGCCAGCTCACCACCCGGGCCCCAGGGGGGGACCCAGTACTTC.

The chain is built from TRBV7-6 and TRBJ1-2; TRBD1 aligns across 9 bases. J lost 8 bases, V lost 1 base, and 5 bases had no gene match. Germline V gene sequence: CDR1 SGHVS, CDR2 FNYEAQ. CDR3 length: 14 residues. The CDR3: CASSLGTGEGGYTF. CDR3 DNA sequence: TGTGCCAGCAGCTTAGGGACAGGGGAAGGCGGCTACACCTTC.

The chain links TRBV30 to TRBJ1-5, with D tentatively TRBD1 (6 bases). Germline V CDR1 and CDR2: GTSNPN, SVGIG (reference sequence). This CDR3 is 15 amino acids long. Trimming shortened V by 0 bases and J by 2 bases, and 11 bases separated the two germline ends. CDR3 in amino acids: CAWSVTRGGNQPQHF. The CDR3 coding sequence is TGTGCCTGGAGTGTGACCAGGGGTGGCAATCAGCCCCAGCATTTT.

V usage is TRBV27 and J usage is TRBJ1-1; D may be TRBD1 (5 bases). In germline, CDR1 is MNHEY, CDR2 SMNVEV (reference sequence). The CDR3 has 14 amino acids. Trimming removed 3 bases from V and 0 bases from J, with 8 bases in between. CDR3 protein: CASSFTGMNTEAFF. CDR3 bases: TGTGCCAGCAGTTTTACAGGAATGAACACTGAAGCTTTCTTT.

The V gene is TRBV27, the J gene TRBJ2-3; D possibly corresponds to TRBD2 (6 bases). Germline V gene sequence: CDR1 MNHEY, CDR2 SMNVEV (reference sequence). The CDR3 covers 14 residues. Trimming cost V 5 bases and J 5 bases, with 14 bases left between them. CDR3 bases: TGTGCCAGCAGTCCCGCCGGGACTTTAGATACGCAGTATTTT. Its translation is CASSPAGTLDTQYF.

The chain is built from TRBV7-8 and TRBJ2-5, with D hard to call. V was pared by 5 bases and J by 1 base, with 11 bases between. Germline CDR1 SGHVS, CDR2 FQNEAQ. CDR3 length: 14 residues. The CDR3 DNA sequence: TGTGCCAGCAGCCAAGCCCGGTTCCAAGAGACCCAGTACTTC. Protein product: CASSQARFQETQYF.

The rearrangement links TRBV28 to TRBJ2-5, with D possibly being TRBD1 (6 bases). The germline V gene has CDR1 MDHEN and CDR2 SYDVKM. The V end lost 1 base, the J end lost 6 bases, and 12 bases lay between the germline ends. The CDR3 has 14 residues. CDR3 coding DNA: TGTGCCAGCAGTTTATCGTGGGGGCGAAAGACCCAGTACTTC. Translated, it gives CASSLSWGRKTQYF.

The chain joins TRBV6-5 to TRBJ2-7; D ambiguous. CDR1 and CDR2 from the germline V gene are MNHEY and SVGAGI. This CDR3 has 12 residues. Between the trimmed V and J ends, which lost 7 bases and 2 bases, there was a span of 9 bases. CDR3 loop: CASMPGPYEQYF. The CDR3 nucleotides read TGTGCCAGCATGCCCGGGCCCTACGAGCAGTACTTC.

The chain joins TRBV6-5 to TRBJ2-7, with D possibly being TRBD2 (5 bases). Germline V gene data show CDR1 as MNHEY and CDR2 as SVGAGI. The length of the CDR3 is 13 residues. With 1 base removed from V and 3 bases from J, the gap between germline ends came to 7 bases. The CDR3 loop is CASSYLSGYEQYF. The CDR3 nucleotides are TGTGCCAGCAGTTACTTGAGCGGCTACGAGCAGTACTTC.

The chain joins TRBV7-9 to TRBJ2-4, with D perhaps matching TRBD1 or TRBD2 (5 bases each). The CDR3 totals 18 residues. The ends were cut back, 4 bases at V and 0 bases at J, with 19 bases in the middle. Germline CDR1 and CDR2: SEHNR and FQNEAQ (reference sequence). The CDR3 protein is CASSSGPTTDLAKNIQYF. CDR3 DNA: TGTGCCAGCAGCTCGGGGCCCACTACTGACCTAGCCAAAAACATTCAGTACTTC.

This clone was seen only once. The chain couples TRBV28 to TRBJ2-7; D is undetermined. V was clipped by 6 bases and J by 0 bases, with 15 bases between them. The CDR3 length is 15 residues. Germline CDR1 reads MDHEN; CDR2 reads SYDVKM. The CDR3 bases are TGTGCCAGCAGCCCTCCCATTATCCCCTCCTACGAGCAGTACTTC. Protein product: CASSPPIIPSYEQYF.

The chain has TRBV7-8 and TRBJ1-1, with TRBD1 identical over 11 bases. Germline V gene data show CDR1 as SGHVS and CDR2 as FQNEAQ. Losses at the gene ends were 3 bases for V and 0 bases for J; bases not matched to a gene: 6. This CDR3 region has 17 residues. CDR3 coding DNA: TGTGCCAGCAGCTTCCTAGGGACAGGGGGAATGAACACTGAAGCTTTCTTT. Amino acids: CASSFLGTGGMNTEAFF.

There are a few counts of this clone. The chain links TRBV4-1 to TRBJ1-1; D is uncertain. This CDR3 is 14 amino acids long. Trimming removed 1 base at V and 2 bases at J, with 8 bases between. Per the germline V gene, CDR1 is MGHRA and CDR2 is YSYEKL. CDR3 in DNA: TGCGCCAGCAGCCAAGGAATTCTTAACACTGAAGCTTTCTTT. It translates to CASSQGILNTEAFF.

The V gene is TRBV9, the J gene TRBJ2-3; 9 bases line up with TRBD2. V lost 4 bases and J lost 2; bases outside the gene matches: 8. Germline-derived CDR1 and CDR2 are SGDLS and YYNGEE. The CDR3 extends over 16 amino acids. The CDR3 coding sequence is TGTGCCAGCAGCCCCGGACTAGCGCCTATCACAGATACGCAGTATTTT. The encoded protein is CASSPGLAPITDTQYF.

This clone was detected only once. The V gene is TRBV19, the J gene TRBJ1-5; 8 positions match TRBD1. This CDR3 has 15 residues. Unmatched junction bases numbered 9, after V lost 6 bases and J lost 5 bases. CDR1 is LNHDA and CDR2 is SQIVND in the germline V gene (reference sequence). The CDR3, as DNA: TGTGCCAGTAGCCCGGACAGGGTTCGGGATCAGCCCCAGCATTTT. It specifies CASSPDRVRDQPQHF.